Each of the 20 T cell receptor beta chains below was sequenced from the same sample in a study of cytomegalovirus exposure and HLA in healthy donors. The PCR used 60 Vbeta and 13 Jbeta primers. Some clones are missing from TCRdb's copy, which holds only in-frame ones; the method was immunoSEQ multiplex PCR. The sample includes 110,000 or so clones, about an eighth seen only once; the top ten take more than 15%. The specimen sequenced was PBMCs. The receptors shown here come from a man aged 40-49 years in good health and CMV-seropositive.

The sample holds a few counts of this clone. The rearrangement links TRBV5-1 to TRBJ2-1; 14 bases align to TRBD2. This CDR3 has 16 residues. V trimming: 0 bases; J trimming: 5 bases; junction bases outside the gene matches: 1. Germline CDR1 SGHRS, CDR2 YFSETQ. CDR3 in DNA: TGCGCCAGCAGCTTGGGACTAGCGGGAGGGCACAATGAGCAGTTCTTC. It translates to CASSLGLAGGHNEQFF.

This clone appeared a few times. The chain recombines TRBV4-3 with TRBJ1-5; D unresolved. CDR1 is LGHNA, CDR2 YSLEER, per germline. The CDR3 spans 15 residues. Trimming took 0 bases from V and 4 from J, leaving 10 bases between them. In DNA form, the CDR3 reads TGCGCCAGCAGCCAAGAGTTCCAACTTAATCAGCCCCAGCATTTT. This sequence encodes CASSQEFQLNQPQHF.

This clone was detected a few times. This chain uses TRBV5-6 with TRBJ2-1; weak D call: TRBD1 (6 bases). Trimming removed 1 base from V and 6 bases from J, with 8 bases in between. Germline loops: CDR1 SGHDT, CDR2 YYEEEE. The CDR3 is 13 amino acids. The CDR3 here is CASSLRTVNEQFF. In nucleotides, the CDR3 is TGTGCCAGCAGCTTGAGGACAGTCAATGAGCAGTTCTTC.

The chain uses TRBV30 and TRBJ2-5; TRBD1 aligns across 8 bases. The end of the DNA aligns better with TRBJ2-7, so the J call may be wrong. This CDR3 has 11 amino acids. The germline gives CDR1 GTSNPN, CDR2 SVGIG (reference sequence). CDR3 nucleotides: TGTGCCTGGCAGGGGGCTAACGAGCAGTACTTC. Amino acid sequence: CAWQGANEQYF.

As for this clone: Other DNA sequences in this sample translate to the same CDR3. The chain joins TRBV27 to TRBJ2-7; D is ambiguous. V was clipped by 2 bases and J by 4 bases, with 6 bases between them. The CDR3 consists of 12 residues. Looked up from germline, CDR1 is MNHEY and CDR2 is SMNVEV (reference sequence). CDR3: CASSLRGYEQYF. The DNA for the CDR3 is TGTGCCAGCAGTTTAAGAGGTTACGAGCAGTACTTC.

The chain carries TRBV7-8 and TRBJ2-2; no firm D call. The CDR3 spans 12 residues. Germline V lookup: CDR1 SGHVS, CDR2 FQNEAQ. V lost 6 bases and J lost 6, with 8 bases in between. The CDR3 loop reads CASSFTAGELFF. The CDR3 coding sequence is TGTGCCAGCAGTTTCACAGCCGGGGAGCTGTTTTTT.

Note on this clone: This specimen includes other DNA sequences encoding the same CDR3. CDR3 in DNA: TGTGCCAGTAGTGGGACAGGTGGGAATCAGCCCCAGCATTTT. Protein product: CASSGTGGNQPQHF. This chain uses TRBV19 with TRBJ1-5; the match to TRBD1 covers 8 bases. CDR3 length: 14 amino acids. The V gene's germline CDR1 is LNHDA and CDR2 SQIVND (reference sequence). J lost 4 bases, V lost 5 bases, and 4 bases had no gene match.

This chain uses TRBV4-1 with TRBJ2-5; 12 nucleotides line up with TRBD2. Germline V gene lookup returns CDR1 MGHRA and CDR2 YSYEKL. V gave up 3 bases and J gave up 3 bases; unmatched junction bases: 2. CDR3 size: 15 residues. The CDR3 coding sequence is TGCGCCAGCAGCCAGACTAGCGGGAGAGAAGAGACCCAGTACTTC. This codes for CASSQTSGREETQYF.

This clone turned up a few times. Relative to the germline gene, one junction end is altered; a read error may explain this. This chain uses TRBV9 with TRBJ1-1; D possibly corresponds to TRBD1 (6 bases). CDR3 length equals 14 residues. Germline CDR1 and CDR2: SGDLS and YYNGEE. In nucleotides, the CDR3 is TGTGCCAGCACCCAGGGGCGGTTGAATACTGAAGCTTTCTTT. Its protein product is CASTQGRLNTEAFF.

The V gene is TRBV4-2, the J gene TRBJ2-3; 9 bases line up with TRBD1. The CDR3 sequence is 18 residues long. Trimming cost V 1 base and J 5 bases; bases outside gene matches: 13. Germline V gene lookup returns CDR1 LGHNA and CDR2 YNFKEQ. CDR3 in DNA: TGTGCCAGCAGCCAAGGGAGTTCCGGGACAGGGAAACAAGATACGCAGTATTTT. Protein sequence: CASSQGSSGTGKQDTQYF.

This clone has more than one count but fewer than ten. The junction and the germline gene differ at one end; a read error may be behind it. The rearrangement joins TRBV7-7 to TRBJ2-7; D is unclear. Germline lookup yields CDR1 SSHAT and CDR2 FNYEAQ (reference sequence). This CDR3 has 12 amino acids. The DNA of the CDR3 is TGTGCTAGCAGCCCTAGCTCCTACGAGCAGTACTTC. Residues: CASSPSSYEQYF. The full variable domain, rest sourced from reference TRBV7-7 and TRBJ2-7, is GAGVSQSPRYKVTKRGQDVTLRCDPISSHATLYWYQQALGQGPEFLTYFNYEAQPDKSGLPSDRFSAERPEGSISTLTIQRTEQRDSAMYRCASSPSSYEQYFGPGTRLTVT.

The V gene is TRBV27, the J gene TRBJ1-5, with D uncertain. Trimming pared 5 bases from V and 0 bases from J, leaving 11 bases between. Germline-derived CDR1 and CDR2 are MNHEY and SMNVEV (reference sequence). The CDR3 runs 15 residues. The chain's CDR3 is CASSPGFLSNQPQHF. The CDR3 DNA follows: TGTGCCAGCAGTCCAGGATTTCTTAGCAATCAGCCCCAGCATTTT.

The chain employs TRBV10-3 and TRBJ1-2; 10 bases fit TRBD1. V shed 2 bases and J 2 bases; nucleotides not matched to a gene: 2. This CDR3 spans 15 amino acids. Germline CDR1 ENHRY, CDR2 SYGVKD. CDR3: CAISERTGGNYGYTF. The CDR3 DNA sequence: TGTGCCATCAGTGAGAGGACAGGGGGAAACTATGGCTACACCTTC.

This clone was seen more than once but under ten times. The CDR3 DNA reads TGTGCCAGCTCACCACGGACAGTCCAAGAGACCCAGTACTTC. Translated, it gives CASSPRTVQETQYF. This chain connects TRBV18 to TRBJ2-5, with a possible D match to TRBD1 (6 bases). This CDR3 has 14 residues. Germline V gene sequence: CDR1 KGHSH, CDR2 LQKENI. The V and J ends lost 1 base and 1 base respectively, with 7 bases between them.

The V gene is TRBV25-1, the J gene TRBJ1-1; a weak D match, TRBD1 (5 bases). V was clipped by 5 bases and J by 7 bases, with 17 bases between them. Germline loops: CDR1 MGHDK, CDR2 SYGVNS. The CDR3 sequence is 14 residues long. The CDR3 DNA follows: TGTGCCAGCAGTACCACGGGCCTAAGGGGTGAAGCTTTCTTT. Protein sequence: CASSTTGLRGEAFF.

In the case of this clone: Germline is not matched at one junction end, which may reflect a read error. This chain connects TRBV6-6 to TRBJ2-5; 7 nucleotides line up with TRBD1. Germline assignment: CDR1 MNHNY and CDR2 SVGAGI (reference sequence). CDR3 length: 10 amino acids. The CDR3 nucleotides are TGTGCCAGCGGTAGGACAGGTTCAAACTTC. Translation: CASGRTGSNF.

This clone was detected only a few times. This chain connects TRBV5-1 to TRBJ2-2, with a weak D call TRBD1 (6 bases). The length of the CDR3 is 14 residues. Trimming pared 4 bases from V and 5 bases from J, leaving 12 bases between. Germline CDR1 and CDR2: SGHRS and YFSETQ. CDR3 protein: CASSLRGTTGELFF. CDR3 DNA sequence: TGCGCCAGCAGCCTCAGGGGCACGACCGGGGAGCTGTTTTTT.

This clone has just a few counts. V is TRBV4-3 and J is TRBJ2-5; 9 nucleotides align to TRBD2. The J call may be mistaken, given a closer DNA end match to TRBJ2-7. Germline CDR1 and CDR2: LGHNA and YSLEER. This CDR3 spans 15 amino acids. CDR3: CASSQEVAGVYEQYF. The DNA of the CDR3 is TGCGCCAGCAGCCAAGAGGTAGCGGGAGTCTACGAGCAGTACTTC.

This clone was picked up a small number of times. The chain joins TRBV6-4 to TRBJ2-1; 8 positions agree with TRBD1. V lost 6 bases, J lost 9 bases, and 19 bases stayed unmatched. This CDR3 is 17 amino acids long. Germline assignment: CDR1 MRHNA and CDR2 SNTAGT. The CDR3 protein is CASRASGGATPGSEQFF. CDR3 coding DNA: TGTGCCAGCAGAGCCTCAGGGGGCGCAACCCCCGGTAGTGAGCAGTTCTTC.

J is TRBJ2-5 and V is TRBV27; the D gene is possibly TRBD2 (6 bases). The CDR3 has 15 amino acids. The germline V and J ends were trimmed by 5 bases and 1 base, with 14 bases remaining between them. The germline V gene encodes CDR1 MNHEY and CDR2 SMNVEV (reference sequence). CDR3 in amino acids: CASSPPGVLQETQYF. Written as DNA, the CDR3 is TGTGCCAGCAGTCCACCGGGAGTCCTCCAAGAGACCCAGTACTTC.